The 3 T cell receptor beta chains given below trace back to one sample, sequenced in a study of beta chain features in type 1 diabetes. Expressed TCRB transcripts got sequenced, as all isolated RNA was reverse transcribed. Sequenced by immunoSEQ multiplex PCR; TCRdb stores in-frame clones only, minus some. The sample yields 300,000 to 350,000 clones, 6.5% to 10% seen once. The sequenced sample was central memory CD4+ T cells from blood. The receptors originated from a woman aged 18-29 years in good health.

V gene TRBV5-6 combines with J gene TRBJ2-7; D is possibly TRBD2 (6 bases). Germline V lookup: CDR1 SGHDT, CDR2 YYEEEE. CDR3 length equals 14 residues. The V and J ends lost 3 bases and 2 bases respectively, with 12 bases between them. Here the CDR3 reads CASSSSGVPYEQYF. The CDR3 nucleotides are TGTGCCAGCAGCTCGTCGGGAGTTCCCTACGAGCAGTACTTC.

Comments on this clone: This may arise from a read error, as a much more abundant clone is one base away. In the same sample, other DNA sequences code for this CDR3. V is TRBV7-8 and J is TRBJ1-5; D is unclear. Trimming took 2 bases from V and 7 from J, leaving 6 bases between them. Germline V gives CDR1 SGHVS, CDR2 FQNEAQ. The CDR3 has 12 amino acids. CDR3 nucleotides: TGTGCCAGCAGCTTAAAAGGGCAGCCCCAGCATTTT. It yields the protein CASSLKGQPQHF.

This clone was detected many times. Other DNA sequences from this sample encode an identical CDR3 as well. The rearrangement joins TRBV7-2 to TRBJ1-1, with 9 bases matching TRBD1. Trimming took 5 bases from V and 7 from J; bases not matched to a gene: 5. The CDR3 loop spans 13 amino acids. Germline V CDR1 and CDR2: SGHTA, FQGNSA. The CDR3 reads CASSLQGASEAFF. CDR3 sequence (DNA): TGTGCCAGCAGCCTACAGGGGGCAAGTGAAGCTTTCTTT.